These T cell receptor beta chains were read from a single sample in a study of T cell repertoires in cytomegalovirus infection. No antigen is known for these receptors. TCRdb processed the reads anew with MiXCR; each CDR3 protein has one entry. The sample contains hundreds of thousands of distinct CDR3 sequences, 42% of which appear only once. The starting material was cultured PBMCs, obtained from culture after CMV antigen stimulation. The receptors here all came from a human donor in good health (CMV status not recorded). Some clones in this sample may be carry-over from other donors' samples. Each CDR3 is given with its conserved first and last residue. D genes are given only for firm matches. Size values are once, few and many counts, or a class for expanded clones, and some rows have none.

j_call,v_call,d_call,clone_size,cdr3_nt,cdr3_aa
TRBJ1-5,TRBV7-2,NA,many,TGTGCCAGCAGCCATAGCAATCAGCCCCAGCATTTT,CASSHSNQPQHF
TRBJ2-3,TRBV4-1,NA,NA,TGCGCCAGCAGCCAAATAATACGGTGGGGGGGCCCGTTCAATACGCAGTATTTT,CASSQIIRWGGPFNTQYF
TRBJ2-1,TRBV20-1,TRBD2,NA,TGCAGTGCTAAGAATTCCGGGACTAGCTCCTACAATGAGCAGTTCTTC,CSAKNSGTSSYNEQFF
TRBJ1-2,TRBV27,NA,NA,TGTGCCAGCAGTTTATCTTCACAGACAGACAACTATGGCTACACCTTC,CASSLSSQTDNYGYTF
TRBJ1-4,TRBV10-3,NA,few,TGTGCCATCAGTGTATCGGGGGCAACTAATGAAAAACTGTTTTTT,CAISVSGATNEKLFF
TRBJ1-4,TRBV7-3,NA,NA,TGTGCCAGCAGCTTAAAGAGTAATGAAAAACTGTTTTTT,CASSLKSNEKLFF
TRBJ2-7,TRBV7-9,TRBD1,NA,TGTGCCAGCAGCTTAAGACAGGGGGATTTGGAGCAGTACTTC,CASSLRQGDLEQYF
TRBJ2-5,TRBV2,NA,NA,TGTGCCAGCAGTGCCGGGGGACCCGTGGGTGAGACCCAGTACTTC,CASSAGGPVGETQYF
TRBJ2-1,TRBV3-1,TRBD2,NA,TGTGCCAGCAGCCCCTACCGGGAGGTCGACAATGAGCAGTTCTTC,CASSPYREVDNEQFF
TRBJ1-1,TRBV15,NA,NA,TGTGCCACCAGCAGAGATCGGGTACGGCAAGCTTTCTTT,CATSRDRVRQAFF
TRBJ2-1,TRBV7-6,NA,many,TGTGCCAGCAGCCCCCGGCCGGGGGGCGTGAGCTCCTACAATGAGCAGTTCTTC,CASSPRPGGVSSYNEQFF
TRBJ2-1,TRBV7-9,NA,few,TGTGCCAGCAGCTTAGCCTCTCCGTCCAATGAGCAGTTCTTC,CASSLASPSNEQFF
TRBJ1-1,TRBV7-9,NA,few,TGTGCCAGCAGCTTAAGTGGAGCGAACACTGAAGCTTTCTTT,CASSLSGANTEAFF
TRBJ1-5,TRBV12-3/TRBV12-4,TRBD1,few,TGTGCCAGCAGAGAGACAGGGAGACAATCTCAGCCCCAGCATTTT,CASRETGRQSQPQHF
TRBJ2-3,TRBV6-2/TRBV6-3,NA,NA,TGTGCCAGCAGACCCGTAGGAGAAGATACGCAGTATTTT,CASRPVGEDTQYF
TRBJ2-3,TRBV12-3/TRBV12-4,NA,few,TGTGCCAGCAGTACCGACCGGGACACGCAGTATTTT,CASSTDRDTQYF
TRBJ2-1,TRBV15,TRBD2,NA,TGTGCCACCAGCAGAGGAGGGACTAAAGTGGCTGAGCAGTTCTTC,CATSRGGTKVAEQFF
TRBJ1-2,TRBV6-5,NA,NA,TGTGCCAGCACGAAACAGGGCCCCAACTATGGCTACACCTTC,CASTKQGPNYGYTF
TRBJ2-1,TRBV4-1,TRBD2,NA,TGCGCCAGCAGCGTAAGGGGGCTAGCGGGAGGGGAGACTTACAATGAGCAGTTCTTC,CASSVRGLAGGETYNEQFF
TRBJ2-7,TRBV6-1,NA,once,TGTGCCAGCAGTGTTCGGGGTGGCAGATCCTACGAGCAGTACTTC,CASSVRGGRSYEQYF
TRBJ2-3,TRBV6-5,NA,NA,TGTGCCAGCTTAAGGGGCAATACGCAGTATTTT,CASLRGNTQYF
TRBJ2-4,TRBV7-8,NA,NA,TGTGCCAGCAGCTTAGTCGGGGGCCCCTTAGGCAAAAACATTCAGTACTTC,CASSLVGGPLGKNIQYF
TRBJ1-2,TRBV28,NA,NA,TGTGCCATCTCAGCGGTTAACTATGGCTACACCTTC,CAISAVNYGYTF
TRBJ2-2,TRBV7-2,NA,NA,TGTGCCAGCAGCCAAGTAGCACTTTACACCGGGGAGCTGTTTTTT,CASSQVALYTGELFF
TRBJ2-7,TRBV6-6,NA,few,TGTGCCAGCAGCTACGGACAGTCCTACGAGCAGTACTTC,CASSYGQSYEQYF
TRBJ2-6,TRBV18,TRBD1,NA,TGTGCCAGCTCACCACCGGGGACAGGGGGCGCTGGGGCCAACGTCCTGACTTTC,CASSPPGTGGAGANVLTF
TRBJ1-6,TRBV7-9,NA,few,TGTGCCAGCAGCTTAGGTAATCCAGGGAGATTATATAATTCACCCCTCCACTTT,CASSLGNPGRLYNSPLHF
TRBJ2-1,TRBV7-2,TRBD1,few,TGTGCCAGCAGCTCCATCACAGGGGCAGGTTCCTACAATGAGCAGTTCTTC,CASSSITGAGSYNEQFF
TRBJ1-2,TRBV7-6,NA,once,TGTGCCAGCAGCCCTCGGGGGGGAGGCTATGGCTACACCTTC,CASSPRGGGYGYTF
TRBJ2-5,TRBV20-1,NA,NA,TGCAGTGCTCCCGGGACTCAGGGGGGGACCCAGTACTTC,CSAPGTQGGTQYF
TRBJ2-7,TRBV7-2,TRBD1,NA,TGTGCCAGCAGCTCCCTCCTTCCGGGACAGGGGTCTTACGAGCAGTACTTC,CASSSLLPGQGSYEQYF
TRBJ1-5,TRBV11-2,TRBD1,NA,TGTGCCAGCAGCCAGGGGGCCGGCGATCAGCCCCAGCATTTT,CASSQGAGDQPQHF
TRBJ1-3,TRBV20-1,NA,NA,TGCAGTGCTAGGGGGGGGGCTCCATCCAAAAACACCATATATTTT,CSARGGAPSKNTIYF
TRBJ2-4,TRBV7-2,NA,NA,TGTGCCAGCAGCTGGCCCCCTCAAGCGCCGGAAAACATTCAGTACTTC,CASSWPPQAPENIQYF
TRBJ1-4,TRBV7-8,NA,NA,TGTGCCAGCACGCAGAGTGGGCCCTCACCGGGGGAAAAACTGTTTTTT,CASTQSGPSPGEKLFF
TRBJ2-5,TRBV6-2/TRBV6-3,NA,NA,TGTGCCAGCAGTGGCCCAGTAGGGGGGGAGACCCAGTACTTC,CASSGPVGGETQYF
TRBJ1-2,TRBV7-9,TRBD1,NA,TGTGCCGGAACTGCGACAGGGCCAGCTAACTATGGCTACACCTTC,CAGTATGPANYGYTF
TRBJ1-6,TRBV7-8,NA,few,TGTGCCAGCAGCCCGAATCCGACAGGTTATAATTCACCCCTCCACTTT,CASSPNPTGYNSPLHF
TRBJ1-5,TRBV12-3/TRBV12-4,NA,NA,TGTGCCAGCAGCACCGGGACGGCGAATAATCAGCCCCAGCATTTT,CASSTGTANNQPQHF
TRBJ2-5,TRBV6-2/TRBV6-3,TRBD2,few,TGTGCCAGCAGTCTCTATTCCAGGACTAGCGGGAGTCTGGAGGAGACCCAGTACTTC,CASSLYSRTSGSLEETQYF
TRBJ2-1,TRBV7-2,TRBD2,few,TGTGCCAGCAGCTTAGATACTAGCGGGGGCTCCTACAATGAGCAGTTCTTC,CASSLDTSGGSYNEQFF
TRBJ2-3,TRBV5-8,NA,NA,TGTGCCAGCAGCTTGGCTTTGGGAGTAACAGATACGCAGTATTTT,CASSLALGVTDTQYF
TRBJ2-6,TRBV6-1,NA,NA,TGTGCCAGCAGTCGCGGGGTTGCGGGGGCCAACGTCCTGACTTTC,CASSRGVAGANVLTF
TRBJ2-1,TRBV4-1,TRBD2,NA,TGCGCCAGCAGCCAAGGGCTTGCTAGCGGGAGCTCCTACAATGAGCAGTTCTTC,CASSQGLASGSSYNEQFF
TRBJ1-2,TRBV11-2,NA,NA,TGTGCCAGCAGCTCCAGGGGATCCTATGGCTACACCTTC,CASSSRGSYGYTF